The rows below give T cell receptor beta chains drawn from one sample of a study of regulatory T cells in long-lasting Graves disease. MiXCR was run by TCRdb on the multiplex PCR reads, yielding one entry per CDR3 protein. The sample holds 390,000 or so distinct CDR3 sequences, approximately 25% seen once. This specimen was peripheral blood mononuclear cells (PBMCs), taken when the disease was refractory, from a patient treated with antithyroid drugs. These receptors were obtained from a woman between 40 and 50 years old with Graves disease. Both conserved end residues are part of each CDR3. Fields, in order: D gene, J gene, V gene, clone size, CDR3 protein, CDR3 DNA. D genes are given only for firm matches. Only part of the rows carry a size: once, few, many, or a class if the clone is expanded.

>-|TRBJ1-1|TRBV28|few
CASCPRGMNTEAFF
TGTGCCAGCTGCCCCCGCGGGATGAACACTGAAGCTTTCTTT
>-|TRBJ1-3|TRBV11-2|few
CASSHDGTSARGNTIYF
TGTGCCAGCAGCCACGATGGGACGTCGGCTCGGGGAAACACCATATATTTT
>-|TRBJ1-1|TRBV11-2|many
CASIPGSGRGKNTEAFF
TGTGCCAGCATTCCAGGGTCGGGCAGGGGCAAGAACACTGAAGCTTTCTTT
>-|TRBJ1-3|TRBV7-9|-
CASSFPSGNTIYF
TGTGCCAGCAGCTTTCCGTCTGGAAACACCATATATTTT
>TRBD1|TRBJ2-3|TRBV2|-
CASSRTGKLDTQYF
TGTGCCAGCAGTCGGACAGGGAAATTAGATACGCAGTATTTT
>-|TRBJ2-2|TRBV2|many
CASSDDRWGVSTGELFF
TGTGCCAGCAGTGACGATCGTTGGGGGGTTTCTACCGGGGAGCTGTTTTTT
>-|TRBJ1-2|TRBV29-1|-
CSVEDRFRNYGYTF
TGCAGCGTTGAAGATCGATTCCGAAACTATGGCTACACCTTC
>TRBD2|TRBJ2-7|TRBV28|-
CASSFTSGKTYEQYF
TGTGCCAGCAGTTTTACTAGCGGAAAGACCTACGAGCAGTACTTC
>-|TRBJ2-5|TRBV2|many
CASSYEETQYF
TGTGCCAGCAGTTACGAAGAGACCCAGTACTTC
>TRBD1|TRBJ2-4|TRBV20-1|many
CSATPRGPVKNIQYF
TGCAGTGCGACCCCTAGGGGGCCAGTCAAAAACATTCAGTACTTC
>TRBD1|TRBJ2-7|TRBV20-1|few
CSALDRGNSYEQYF
TGCAGTGCACTCGACAGGGGAAATTCCTACGAGCAGTACTTC
>-|TRBJ2-7|TRBV6-1|many
CASSGRALSSYEQYF
TGTGCCAGCAGTGGCCGGGCCTTGAGCTCCTACGAGCAGTACTTC
>-|TRBJ1-3|TRBV5-1|few
CASSSVEGAGNTIYF
TGCGCCAGCAGCTCGGTGGAAGGGGCTGGAAACACCATATATTTT
>-|TRBJ2-5|TRBV7-9|-
CASSGNGVETQYF
TGTGCCAGCAGCGGAAATGGTGTAGAGACCCAGTACTTC
>TRBD2|TRBJ2-1|TRBV20-1|few
CSARASGRADYNEQFF
TGCAGTGCTAGGGCTAGCGGGAGGGCCGACTACAATGAGCAGTTCTTC
>TRBD2|TRBJ2-7|TRBV19|-
CASSGTKGEQYF
TGTGCCAGTTCCGGGACTAAGGGCGAGCAGTACTTC
>-|TRBJ2-2|TRBV2|-
CASSEALQGTGELFF
TGTGCCAGCAGTGAAGCGCTTCAAGGAACCGGGGAGCTGTTTTTT
>TRBD1|TRBJ1-1|TRBV18|few
CASGGQGGRTEAFF
TGTGCCAGCGGGGGACAGGGGGGACGTACTGAAGCTTTCTTT
>-|TRBJ1-2|TRBV28|many
CASKSNGYTF
TGTGCCAGCAAAAGCAATGGCTACACCTTC
>TRBD1|TRBJ2-5|TRBV28|-
CASSLGTGTETQYF
TGTGCCAGCAGTTTGGGGACAGGGACGGAGACCCAGTACTTC
>-|TRBJ1-5|TRBV27|-
CASSGLGADQPQHF
TGTGCCAGCAGCGGCCTGGGGGCGGATCAGCCCCAGCATTTT
>-|TRBJ2-5|TRBV5-1|many
CASSFDGQGMQTQYF
TGCGCCAGCAGCTTTGACGGTCAGGGAATGCAGACCCAGTACTTC
>-|TRBJ1-6|TRBV4-1|-
CASSQEAVAYNSPLHF
TGCGCCAGCAGCCAAGAGGCTGTCGCCTATAATTCACCCCTCCACTTT
>-|TRBJ1-6|TRBV28|many
CASSTLDSTTISSYNSPLHF
TGTGCCAGCAGTACCTTAGACAGCACGACGATTAGCTCCTATAATTCACCCCTCCACTTT
>-|TRBJ1-6|TRBV20-1|-
CSARVGPGSNSPLHF
TGCAGTGCTAGAGTGGGCCCAGGGAGCAATTCACCCCTCCACTTT
>-|TRBJ2-3|TRBV2|-
CASSELVGTTDTQYF
TGTGCCAGCAGTGAACTAGTGGGGACCACAGATACGCAGTATTTT
>-|TRBJ1-2|TRBV28|-
CASSLLHSWNYGYTF
TGTGCCAGCAGTCTCCTACACTCATGGAACTATGGCTACACCTTC
>-|TRBJ1-6|TRBV20-1|few
CSARGVLNSPLHF
TGCAGTGCTAGGGGGGTCCTTAATTCACCCCTCCACTTT
>TRBD1|TRBJ1-1|TRBV12-3/TRBV12-4|many
CASSLVFNWTGVNTEAFF
TGTGCCAGCAGTTTAGTCTTTAACTGGACAGGGGTAAACACTGAAGCTTTCTTT
>-|TRBJ2-2|TRBV20-1|few
CSARDPENTGELFF
TGCAGTGCTAGAGATCCAGAGAACACCGGGGAGCTGTTTTTT
>-|TRBJ1-1|TRBV2|many
CASRPWYTEAFF
TGTGCCAGCAGGCCCTGGTACACTGAAGCTTTCTTT
>TRBD1|TRBJ1-1|TRBV28|many
CASSGQGAVTEAFF
TGTGCCAGCAGTGGACAGGGGGCTGTTACTGAAGCTTTCTTT
>-|TRBJ2-5|TRBV5-6|-
CASSYTTLETQYF
TGTGCCAGCAGCTATACGACCCTGGAGACCCAGTACTTC
>TRBD2|TRBJ2-1|TRBV19|few
CASSILWTSGTNEQFF
TGTGCCAGTAGTATCCTATGGACTAGCGGGACTAATGAGCAGTTCTTC
>-|TRBJ1-6|TRBV28|many
CASSSRDWGNSPLHF
TGTGCCAGCAGCTCTCGGGACTGGGGAAATTCACCCCTCCACTTT
>TRBD2|TRBJ2-7|TRBV5-1|-
CASSPGLAGVAYEQYF
TGCGCCAGCAGCCCCGGACTAGCGGGAGTTGCCTACGAGCAGTACTTC
>-|TRBJ2-5|TRBV12-3/TRBV12-4|many
CASNGGVGAETQYF
TGTGCCAGCAATGGGGGAGTGGGGGCAGAGACCCAGTACTTC
>TRBD1|TRBJ1-2|TRBV5-6|few
CASSFLLLDRDYGYTF
TGTGCCAGCAGCTTCCTCTTACTTGACAGGGACTATGGCTACACCTTC
>-|TRBJ1-6|TRBV5-1|-
CASSLGEVNSPPHF
TGCGCCAGCAGCTTGGGTGAGGTGAATTCACCCCCCCACTTT
>-|TRBJ1-2|TRBV6-1|many
CASIPRLADLNYGYTF
TGTGCCAGTATCCCACGACTGGCGGACCTTAACTATGGCTACACCTTC
>TRBD2|TRBJ2-5|TRBV20-1|-
CSALGTSNTETQYF
TGCAGTGCCCTCGGGACTAGTAACACAGAGACCCAGTACTTC